The source of this T cell receptor beta chain is a study of identical twins listed by TCRdb under 2016. Regarding the study in general: To test whether fetal clonotypes persist, the study used deep sequencing on TCR alpha and beta repertoires from monozygotic twins, unrelated adults of various ages, and cord blood. Replicate twin experiments were performed at different times using different library preparation protocols to rule out contamination.

Library construction relied on 5' RACE. For sequencing, an Illumina HiSeq 2000 was employed. A universal primer binding site was added through template switching, and the final cDNA carried a unique molecular identifier so that TCR cDNA molecules could be counted accurately. Specific primers in the conserved constant-segment region were used to synthesize first-strand cDNA for the TCR alpha and beta chains. To control for contamination, every cDNA library carried two barcodes: a SMART-Mk sample barcode plus Illumina barcodes. TruSeq adapter sequences, together with Illumina sample barcodes, were added in two successive PCR steps. The TCR alpha and beta cDNA libraries were sequenced on the Illumina HiSeq platform using custom primers. Per the authors' processing: MiGEC was used to process raw reads and extract unique molecular identifiers, and MiXCR was used to find CDR3 positions. Recombination models were inferred per individual with the repgenHMM and IGoR tools using an EM algorithm. The tcR package in R was used for shared clonotype analysis, with sharing normalized by the product of cloneset sizes. Out-of-frame nonproductive sequences were analyzed to study raw recombination free of thymic and clonal selection effects. Starting from the raw public reads, TCRdb applied fastp trimming at Q25, assembled clones with MiXCR and retained in-frame beta chains. One record per CDR3 amino acid sequence lists the most common genes and DNA. These V and J calls originate from TCRdb's pipeline instead of the authors' own analysis. This sample gives some 500,000 distinct CDR3 sequences in total; roughly an eighth of them show up just once. The ten largest clones add up to 0.98% of the sample.

Only healthy Caucasian donors were included. Three pairs of female monozygotic twins, all aged roughly 18 to 30 years, made up the twin cohort. Positive isolation kits from Invitrogen were used to isolate the CD4+ and CD8+ T cell populations. The cysteine opens and the phenylalanine closes a CDR3 of 19 amino acids. The read is trimmed to its CDR3 DNA, 57 bases read in frame from base 1. Results the study describes overall, beyond this receptor: Invariant T cells such as MAIT and iNKT could partly confound zero-insertion analyses, although diverse VJ usage argued against such confounding for most clonotypes. Excess twin sharing in beta out-of-frame sequences was weaker because fewer shared sequences lowered the signal-to-noise ratio. Fewer insertions were carried by abundant cord blood beta clonotypes, a similar but weaker trend appeared in young adult naive repertoires, and no such trend appeared in memory repertoires. Out-of-frame TCR alpha sharing in monozygotic twins was systematically underestimated by recombination models, whereas sharing between unrelated individuals was in agreement with the recombination models. Out-of-frame TCR alpha sequences shared between twins showed an excess of low generation-probability sequences compared with coincidental sharing between unrelated individuals. Because the same donors could not be followed over many years, conclusions were based on cross-sectional statistical analysis.

A word on this clonotype: The target of this receptor is not known. A read error may account for a junction end that differs from germline.

These data were likewise used in another study, on yellow fever vaccine responses in identical twins. The other study reports the following: According to the authors, in identical twins the way T cells responded to vaccination appeared partly convergent and partly personalized. The study precisely tracked vaccine-responding T cell clones in identical twins.

Here the chain combines TRBV12-3 or TRBV12-4 and TRBJ2-2; the D segment is perhaps TRBD1 or TRBD2, each sharing 7 matched bases. The receptor comes from a woman under 30 in good health. The sample consisted of CD4+ T cells sorted from blood. The CDR3 loop reads CAISPGRGEGTQNTGELFF. The bases are TGTGCCATCAGTCCTGGCAGGGGGGAGGGCACACAGAACACCGGGGAGCTGTTTTTT.